The rows below give T cell receptor beta chains drawn from one sample of a study of shared clonotypes between healthy human individuals. Repertoires were generated with immunoSEQ multiplex PCR, while TCRdb's copy carries only in-frame clones and drops some. The sample lists about 650,000 clones, just under 97% occurring once. Source material: naive CD8+ T cells sorted from blood. The receptors here all came from a woman aged 25-40 years in good health. CDR3s leave out the opening cysteine and the closing phenylalanine or tryptophan. Clone size, where shown, is once, few, many, or a class for clones that have expanded.

clone_size,v_call,j_call,cdr3_aa
.,TRBV5-5,TRBJ2-1,ASWRLAGGPGPYNEQF
.,TRBV28,TRBJ2-5,ASSLLVRETQY
.,TRBV6-5,TRBJ1-1,ASSYGAVNTEAF
.,TRBV5-4,TRBJ2-5,ASTVWGSGEETQY
.,TRBV27,TRBJ2-3,ASVPSGTDTQY
.,TRBV4-1,TRBJ2-3,ASSPVLLAGGFGPTDTQY
few,TRBV9,TRBJ2-1,ASSDSIQGEQF
.,TRBV29-1,.,SVEWGLGGEQY
.,TRBV5-1,TRBJ2-1,ASSLNSNEQF
once,TRBV10-1,TRBJ1-1,ASTDGPGTEAF
.,TRBV21-1,TRBJ1-5,ASSKRARAEPCSNQPQH
.,TRBV7-6,TRBJ2-3,ASTYGLAGPTDTQY
.,TRBV2,TRBJ2-7,ASSEEFSRNYEQY
.,TRBV19,TRBJ1-1,ASSAAGGNTEAF